This record looks at one T cell receptor (beta chain) sequence and its context. The CDR3 is 16 residues long. Deletions cut 1 base from V and 1 base from J, with 13 bases between. Germline V gene lookup returns CDR1 SGHTA and CDR2 FQGNSA. This sample is part of a study of blood T cell repertoires in COVID-19. As for the study in general: COVID-19 samples from acute and convalescent phases originated in the United States, Italy and Spain. PBMCs, B-cell-depleted T cells, or T cells provided the cDNA or gDNA that made up the material.

Per the original methods: Reference gene primer amplification gave nucleated cell count estimates. Sequenced by immunoSEQ multiplex PCR; TCRdb stores in-frame clones only, minus some. The DNA gave D and trimming, while V, J and clone size come from that table. The sample lists about 60,000 clones, 70% to 85% occurring once. The chain has TRBV7-2 and TRBJ1-1; TRBD1 is a possible D gene (5 bases). This TCR was recovered from a man between 60 and 75 years old with acute or convalescent COVID-19. Sequenced sample: peripheral blood. In nucleotides, the CDR3 is TGTGCCAGCAGCTTAGGCGTAGGCAGGGCGAACACTGAAGCTTTCTTT. It yields the protein CASSLGVGRANTEAFF. Complete variable domain (other parts from reference TRBV7-2 and TRBJ1-1): GAGVSQSPSNKVTEKGKDVELRCDPISGHTALYWYRQSLGQGLEFLIYFQGNSAPDKSGLPSDRFSAERTGGSVSTLTIQRTQQEDSAVYLCASSLGVGRANTEAFFGQGTRLTVV.